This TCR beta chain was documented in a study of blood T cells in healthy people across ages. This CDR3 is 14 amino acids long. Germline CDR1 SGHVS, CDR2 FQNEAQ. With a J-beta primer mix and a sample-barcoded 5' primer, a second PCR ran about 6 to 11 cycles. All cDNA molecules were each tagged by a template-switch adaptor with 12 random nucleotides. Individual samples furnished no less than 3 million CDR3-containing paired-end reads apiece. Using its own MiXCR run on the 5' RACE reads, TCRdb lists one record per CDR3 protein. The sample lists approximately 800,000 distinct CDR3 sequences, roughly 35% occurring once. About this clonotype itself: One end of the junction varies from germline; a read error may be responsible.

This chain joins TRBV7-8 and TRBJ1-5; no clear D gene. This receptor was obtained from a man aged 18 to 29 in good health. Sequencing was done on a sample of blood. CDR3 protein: CASSLAESWQPQHF. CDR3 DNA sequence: TGTGCGAGCAGCTTAGCGGAATCATGGCAGCCCCAGCATTTT.